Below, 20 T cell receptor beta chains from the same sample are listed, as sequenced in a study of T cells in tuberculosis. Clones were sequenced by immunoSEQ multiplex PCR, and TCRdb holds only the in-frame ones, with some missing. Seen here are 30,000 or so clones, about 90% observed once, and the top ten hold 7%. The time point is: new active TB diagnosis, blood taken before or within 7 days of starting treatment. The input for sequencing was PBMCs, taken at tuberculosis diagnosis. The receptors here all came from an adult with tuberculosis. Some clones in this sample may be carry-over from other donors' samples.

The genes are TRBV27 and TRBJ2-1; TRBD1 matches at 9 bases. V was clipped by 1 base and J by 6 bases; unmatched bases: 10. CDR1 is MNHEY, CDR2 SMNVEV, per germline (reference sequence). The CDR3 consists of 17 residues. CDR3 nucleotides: TGTGCCAGCAGTTTATGGACCGGGACAGGGAATTTCAATGAGCAGTTCTTC. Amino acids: CASSLWTGTGNFNEQFF.

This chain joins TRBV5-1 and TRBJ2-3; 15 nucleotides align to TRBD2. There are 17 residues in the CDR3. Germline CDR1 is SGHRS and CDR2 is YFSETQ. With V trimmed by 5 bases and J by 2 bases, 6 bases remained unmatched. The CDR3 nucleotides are TGCGCCAGCAGTCTGGGACTAGCGGGGGGCCTCACAGATACGCAGTATTTT. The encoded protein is CASSLGLAGGLTDTQYF.

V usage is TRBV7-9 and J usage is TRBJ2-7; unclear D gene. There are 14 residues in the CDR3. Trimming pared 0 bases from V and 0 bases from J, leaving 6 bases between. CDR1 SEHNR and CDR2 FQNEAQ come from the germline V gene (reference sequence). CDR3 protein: CASSLAIYSYEQYF. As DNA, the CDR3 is TGTGCCAGCAGCTTAGCCATCTACTCCTACGAGCAGTACTTC.

The CDR3 coding sequence is TGTGCCAGCAGTGAAGGCCGAGGGGGCATACATCCTCGCTACGAGCAGTACTTC. Its translation: CASSEGRGGIHPRYEQYF. The chain is built from TRBV6-1 and TRBJ2-7, with TRBD1 matching 7 bases. V was pared by 1 base and J by 3 bases, with 15 bases of the junction left unmatched. Germline V gene lookup returns CDR1 MNHNS and CDR2 SASEGT. This CDR3 is 18 amino acids long.

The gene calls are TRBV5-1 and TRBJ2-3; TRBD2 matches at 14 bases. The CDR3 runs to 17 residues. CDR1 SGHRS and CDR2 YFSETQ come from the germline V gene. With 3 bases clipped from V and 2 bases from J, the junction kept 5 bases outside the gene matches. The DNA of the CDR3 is TGCGCCAGCAGCTACGGACTAGCGGGGGGATCCACAGATACGCAGTATTTT. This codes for CASSYGLAGGSTDTQYF.

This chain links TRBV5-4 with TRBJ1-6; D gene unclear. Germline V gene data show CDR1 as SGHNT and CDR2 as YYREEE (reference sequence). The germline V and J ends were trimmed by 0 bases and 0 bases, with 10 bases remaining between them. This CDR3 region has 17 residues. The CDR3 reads CASSLAAGSSYNSPLHF. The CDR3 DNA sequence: TGTGCCAGCAGCTTGGCCGCGGGAAGCTCCTATAATTCACCCCTCCACTTT.

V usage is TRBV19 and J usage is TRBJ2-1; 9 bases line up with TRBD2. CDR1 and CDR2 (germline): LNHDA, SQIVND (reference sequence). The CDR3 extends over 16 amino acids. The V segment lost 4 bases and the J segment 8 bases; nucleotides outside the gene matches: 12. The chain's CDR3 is CASSNRGLAGIDEQFF. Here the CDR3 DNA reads TGTGCCAGTAGTAACCGTGGGCTAGCGGGGATTGATGAGCAGTTCTTC.

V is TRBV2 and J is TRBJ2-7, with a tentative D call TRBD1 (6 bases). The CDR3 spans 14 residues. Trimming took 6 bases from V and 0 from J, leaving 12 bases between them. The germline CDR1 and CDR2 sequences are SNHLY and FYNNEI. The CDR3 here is CASRTTGSSYEQYF. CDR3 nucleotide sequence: TGTGCCAGCAGGACGACAGGATCCTCCTACGAGCAGTACTTC. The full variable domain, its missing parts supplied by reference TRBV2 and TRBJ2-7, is EPEVTQTPSHQVTQMGQEVILRCVPISNHLYFYWYRQILGQKVEFLVSFYNNEISEKSEIFDDQFSVERPDGSNFTLKIRSTKLEDSAMYFCASRTTGSSYEQYFGPGTRLTVT.

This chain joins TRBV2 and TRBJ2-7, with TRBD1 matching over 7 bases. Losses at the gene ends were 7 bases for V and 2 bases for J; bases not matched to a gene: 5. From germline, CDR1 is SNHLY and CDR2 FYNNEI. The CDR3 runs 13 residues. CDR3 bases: TGTGCCAGCATGAGGGGACAGACCTACGAGCAGTACTTC. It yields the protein CASMRGQTYEQYF. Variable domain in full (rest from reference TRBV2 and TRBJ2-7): EPEVTQTPSHQVTQMGQEVILRCVPISNHLYFYWYRQILGQKVEFLVSFYNNEISEKSEIFDDQFSVERPDGSNFTLKIRSTKLEDSAMYFCASMRGQTYEQYFGPGTRLTVT.

The CDR3: CTSSPLRTGEHYEQYF. The CDR3, as DNA: TGCACCAGCAGCCCCTTGAGGACAGGGGAACACTACGAGCAGTACTTC. V is TRBV1 and J is TRBJ2-7; the table gives TRBD1 as D, unverified against the DNA. TRBV1 is deemed a pseudogene. The CDR3 is 16 amino acids.

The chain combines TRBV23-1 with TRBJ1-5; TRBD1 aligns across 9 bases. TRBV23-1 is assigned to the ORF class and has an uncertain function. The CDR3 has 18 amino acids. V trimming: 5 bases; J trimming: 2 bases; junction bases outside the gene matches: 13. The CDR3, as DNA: TGCGCCAGCAGTGCACTAAACAGGGGGCGCATGGGCAATCAGCCCCAGCATTTT. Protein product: CASSALNRGRMGNQPQHF.

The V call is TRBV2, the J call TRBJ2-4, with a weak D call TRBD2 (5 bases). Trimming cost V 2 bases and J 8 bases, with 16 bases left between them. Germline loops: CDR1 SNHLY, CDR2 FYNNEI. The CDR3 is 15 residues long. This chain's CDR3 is CASSETTGNRDIQYF. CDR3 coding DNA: TGTGCCAGCAGTGAAACAACGGGGAATAGGGACATTCAGTACTTC.

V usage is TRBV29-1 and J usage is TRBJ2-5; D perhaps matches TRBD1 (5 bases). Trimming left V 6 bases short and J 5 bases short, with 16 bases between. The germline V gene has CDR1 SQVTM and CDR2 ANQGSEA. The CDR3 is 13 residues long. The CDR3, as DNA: TGCAGCGTAAAAGGGGTCCTCCGGGAGACCCAGTACTTC. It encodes CSVKGVLRETQYF.

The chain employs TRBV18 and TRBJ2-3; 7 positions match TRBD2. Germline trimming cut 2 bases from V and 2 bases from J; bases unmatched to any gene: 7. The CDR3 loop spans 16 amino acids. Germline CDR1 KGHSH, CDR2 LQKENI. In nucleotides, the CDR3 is TGTGCCAGCTCACCATCGGTTAGCGGGTTCACAGATACGCAGTATTTT. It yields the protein CASSPSVSGFTDTQYF.

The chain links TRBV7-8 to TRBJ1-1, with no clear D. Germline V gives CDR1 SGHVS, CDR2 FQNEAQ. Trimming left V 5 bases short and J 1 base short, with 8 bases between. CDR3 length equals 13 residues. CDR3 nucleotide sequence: TGTGCCAGCAGCCGTGGGCAGAACACTGAAGCTTTCTTT. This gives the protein CASSRGQNTEAFF.

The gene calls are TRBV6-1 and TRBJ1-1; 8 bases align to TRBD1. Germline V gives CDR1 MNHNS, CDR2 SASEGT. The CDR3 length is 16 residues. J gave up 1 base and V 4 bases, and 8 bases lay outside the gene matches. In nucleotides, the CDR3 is TGTGCCAGCAGTGGGACAGGGAGCAGGTCGAACACTGAAGCTTTCTTT. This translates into CASSGTGSRSNTEAFF.

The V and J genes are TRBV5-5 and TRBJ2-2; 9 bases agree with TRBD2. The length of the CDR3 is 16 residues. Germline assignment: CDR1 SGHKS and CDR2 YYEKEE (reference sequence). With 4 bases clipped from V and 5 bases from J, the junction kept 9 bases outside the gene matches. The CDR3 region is CASSPRGGYGTGELFF. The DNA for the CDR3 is TGTGCCAGCAGCCCGCGGGGGGGCTATGGTACCGGGGAGCTGTTTTTT.

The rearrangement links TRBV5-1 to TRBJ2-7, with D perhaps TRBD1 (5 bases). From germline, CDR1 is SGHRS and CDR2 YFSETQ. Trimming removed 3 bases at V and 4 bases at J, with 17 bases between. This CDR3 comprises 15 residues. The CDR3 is CASSSGQGLLYEQYF. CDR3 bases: TGCGCCAGCAGCTCCGGTCAGGGCTTACTTTACGAGCAGTACTTC.

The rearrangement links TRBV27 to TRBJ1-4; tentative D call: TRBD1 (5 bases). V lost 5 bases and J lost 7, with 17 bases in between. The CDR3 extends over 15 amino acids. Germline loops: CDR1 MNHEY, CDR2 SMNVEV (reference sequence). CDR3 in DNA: TGTGCCAGCAGTCGAACCCCCGGGGGGGGTGAAAAACTGTTTTTT. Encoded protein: CASSRTPGGGEKLFF. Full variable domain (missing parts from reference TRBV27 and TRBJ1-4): EAQVTQNPRYLITVTGKKLTVTCSQNMNHEYMSWYRQDPGLGLRQIYYSMNVEVTDKGDVPEGYKVSRKEKRNFPLILESPSPNQTSLYFCASSRTPGGGEKLFFGSGTQLSVL.

The DNA for the CDR3 is TGTGCCAGCAGCTTGGGAGGGATCAACGAGCAGTACTTC. It yields the protein CASSLGGINEQYF. The chain is built from TRBV11-2 and TRBJ2-7; 7 bases match TRBD2. The CDR3 covers 13 residues. CDR1 is SGHAT, CDR2 FQNNGV, per germline. V trimming: 3 bases; J trimming: 5 bases; junction bases outside the gene matches: 4. The full variable domain, its missing parts supplied by reference TRBV11-2 and TRBJ2-7, is EAGVAQSPRYKIIEKRQSVAFWCNPISGHATLYWYQQILGQGPKLLIQFQNNGVVDDSQLPKDRFSAERLKGVDSTLKIQPAKLEDSAVYLCASSLGGINEQYFGPGTRLTVT.